These T cell receptor beta chains were read from a single sample in a study of cytomegalovirus exposure and HLA in healthy donors. Profiled with immunoSEQ multiplex PCR; TCRdb holds only in-frame clones, not every one. The sample holds roughly 150,000 clones; 77% are singletons and the top ten take 2% to 2.5%. Sequencing input: PBMCs. These receptors were obtained from a man aged 30 to 39 in good health and CMV-seronegative. Both conserved end residues are part of each CDR3. A D gene is named only where the DNA matches it firmly. Clone size is not always given. Where it is, it says once, few, many or a class for expanded clones.

J gene,V gene,D gene,clone size,CDR3 DNA,CDR3 protein
TRBJ1-4,TRBV5-1,TRBD1,once,TGCGCCAGCAGCTTAAACCCGGGACAGGATGAAAAACTGTTTTTT,CASSLNPGQDEKLFF
TRBJ2-7,TRBV27,TRBD1,NA,TGTGCCAGCGGGACAGGGTTCGGCTACGAGCAGTACTTC,CASGTGFGYEQYF
TRBJ1-1,TRBV2,TRBD1,NA,TGTGCCAGCAGTGTTTCCAGGGGGCTAATGAACACTGAAGCTTTCTTT,CASSVSRGLMNTEAFF
TRBJ2-3,TRBV28,TRBD1,few,TGTGCCAGCAGTGGGGGACAGGCTAGCACAGATACGCAGTATTTT,CASSGGQASTDTQYF
TRBJ2-5,TRBV29-1,NA,NA,TGCAGCGTTCGAACAGTCCAAGAGACCCAGTACTTC,CSVRTVQETQYF
TRBJ1-1,TRBV7-3,NA,NA,TGTGCCAGCAGCTTAACCAGGGTGGTAGGGAACACTGAAGCTTTCTTT,CASSLTRVVGNTEAFF
TRBJ2-3,TRBV18,TRBD2,NA,TGTGCCAGCTCACCACCCTTAGCGGGAGGGCAAGATACGCAGTATTTT,CASSPPLAGGQDTQYF
TRBJ2-7,TRBV12-5,NA,NA,TGTGCTAGTGGTCTAGACCGCCAAGAGCAGTACTTC,CASGLDRQEQYF
TRBJ2-2,TRBV7-3,NA,few,TGTGCCAGCAGCCCCAACGGCGGGGAGCTGTTTTTT,CASSPNGGELFF
TRBJ2-1,TRBV27,TRBD2,NA,TGTGCCAGCAGTTTATTGCGGGGGTCCTACAATGAGCAGTTCTTC,CASSLLRGSYNEQFF
TRBJ1-4,TRBV6-1,NA,NA,TGTGCCAGCAGTGATTTCCTAGGTGAAAAACTGTTTTTT,CASSDFLGEKLFF
TRBJ2-7,TRBV10-1,TRBD2,few,TGCGCCAGCAGGGTAGCGGGAGAGGGAAACGAGCAGTACTTC,CASRVAGEGNEQYF
TRBJ2-5,TRBV14,NA,NA,TGTGCCAGCAGCCAAGATATGGGCCGGCGGGAAGAGACCCAGTACTTC,CASSQDMGRREETQYF
TRBJ1-2,TRBV5-1,NA,NA,TGCGCCAGCAGCTTCAGGGTAGGCTATGGCTACACCTTC,CASSFRVGYGYTF
TRBJ2-3,TRBV4-2,NA,NA,TGTGCCAGCAGCCAAGATAGGGGGAGATGGACAGATACGCAGTATTTT,CASSQDRGRWTDTQYF
TRBJ2-7,TRBV21-1,NA,NA,TGTGCCAGCAGCAAAGTAGGGTGGGAAGGGTCCATTGAGGGCTCCTACGAGCAGTACTTC,CASSKVGWEGSIEGSYEQYF
TRBJ1-2,TRBV6-5,TRBD1,NA,TGTGCCAGCAGTTCCCGGGGACAGGGGGCTAACTATGGCTACACCTTC,CASSSRGQGANYGYTF
TRBJ1-1,TRBV5-1,NA,NA,TGCGCCAGCAGCTTACCATACAAGAACACTGAAGCTTTCTTT,CASSLPYKNTEAFF
TRBJ2-3,TRBV27,NA,once,TGTGCCAGCAGTTATGGGAGAGGTGCAGATACGCAGTATTTT,CASSYGRGADTQYF
TRBJ2-5,TRBV29-1,NA,NA,TGCAGCGTTGACGGGGGGCGCATAGAGACCCAGTACTTC,CSVDGGRIETQYF
TRBJ1-2,TRBV9,NA,NA,TGTGCCAGCAGCGTAGAAGGAATTAGAGACAGACAGACCTATGGCTACACCTTC,CASSVEGIRDRQTYGYTF
TRBJ2-2,TRBV2,TRBD2,NA,TGTGCCAGCAGTGCCGCGGGGGCCGGGGAGCTGTTTTTT,CASSAAGAGELFF
TRBJ1-5,TRBV2,NA,NA,TGTGCCAGCAGTGGGGGGACTCGGCCCCAGCATTTT,CASSGGTRPQHF
TRBJ2-5,TRBV7-3,TRBD2,NA,TGTGCCAGCAGCCCTAGCGGGAGGAGTGAGACCCAGTACTTC,CASSPSGRSETQYF
TRBJ1-1,TRBV5-6,TRBD1,few,TGTGCCAGCAGCTTGGGGTGGACAGGGAAGAACACTGAAGCTTTCTTT,CASSLGWTGKNTEAFF
TRBJ2-1,TRBV29-1,NA,NA,TGCAGCGTTGATGGAGGATCCATAAATGAGCAGTTCTTC,CSVDGGSINEQFF
TRBJ2-2,TRBV10-1,NA,NA,TGCGCCAGCAGTGATAACCGGCAGGCAAACACCGGGGAGCTGTTTTTT,CASSDNRQANTGELFF
TRBJ2-2,TRBV5-1,NA,NA,TGCGCCAGCAGCTTGGTGACAGGCGTTTACGGGGAGCTGTTTTTT,CASSLVTGVYGELFF
TRBJ1-5,TRBV19,NA,NA,TGTGCCAGTAGTATAGCAGGATATAGCAATCAGCCCCAGCATTTT,CASSIAGYSNQPQHF
TRBJ2-7,TRBV19,NA,NA,TGTGCCAGTAGTACGGGAACGGACAGACACGAGCAGTACTTC,CASSTGTDRHEQYF